The 15 T cell receptor beta chains reported below all come from one sample, sequenced in a study of blood T cells in healthy people across ages. Sample-barcoded 5' priming and a J-beta primer mix drove a second PCR of about 7 to 12 cycles. From the 5' RACE reads, TCRdb called clonotypes with MiXCR, one entry per CDR3 protein. The sample records 600,000 or so distinct CDR3 sequences, under 30% being singletons. Source material: blood. Receptor source: a woman older than 75 in good health.

A note on this clonotype: The conserved phenylalanine or tryptophan is not found at the CDR3 terminus, so this likely reflects a read error. Because the CDR3's place on the DNA is in doubt, the DNA is left out and the CDR3 is given as listed by TCRdb. The chain uses TRBV7-3 and TRBJ2-1; TRBD1, as called in the table, went unchecked against the DNA. The CDR3 region is 14 residues in length, termini included. Germline V gives CDR1 SGHTA, CDR2 FQGTGA. CDR3 sequence: CASMTGTGSNEKFI.

The chain couples TRBV29-1 to TRBJ2-1, with D tentatively TRBD2 (5 bases). With 4 bases removed from V and 0 bases from J, the gap between germline ends came to 10 bases. The CDR3 extends over 14 amino acids. Germline V gene sequence: CDR1 SQVTM, CDR2 ANQGSEA. For the CDR3, the DNA is TGCAGCGTTGCCCAGCGGAGCTCCTACAATGAGCAGTTCTTC. It translates to CSVAQRSSYNEQFF.

This clonotype was observed once. A read error may explain this, as a much larger clone is one base away. The chain uses TRBV9 and TRBJ2-1; D tentatively fits TRBD1 or TRBD2 (6 bases each). Trimming took off 4 bases at V and 6 bases at J, with 20 bases between the two ends. The CDR3 has 16 residues. From germline, CDR1 is SGDLS and CDR2 YYNGEE. CDR3 in amino acids: CASSPGGSSSGNEQFF. The CDR3 nucleotides read TGTGCCAGCAGCCCCGGGGGCTCGTCCTCGGGCAATGAGCAGTTCTTC.

This clonotype appeared many times. This sequence joins TRBV7-2 and TRBJ2-7; D might be TRBD1 or TRBD2, each matching 5 bases. Trimming removed 5 bases from V and 4 bases from J, with 12 bases in between. From germline, CDR1 is SGHTA and CDR2 FQGNSA. The CDR3 runs 13 residues. CDR3 protein: CASSRDGLYEQYF. The CDR3, as DNA: TGTGCCAGCAGCCGGGACGGCCTATACGAGCAGTACTTC.

The rearrangement uses TRBV4-3 and TRBJ2-5; no clear D gene. CDR1 LGHNA and CDR2 YSLEER come from the germline V gene. V lost 2 bases, J lost 1 base, and 8 bases lay in between. The CDR3 sequence is 14 residues long. CDR3 sequence: CASSQMTGQETQYF. CDR3 in DNA: TGCGCCAGCAGCCAAATGACTGGCCAAGAGACCCAGTACTTC.

The chain links TRBV20-1 to TRBJ2-3; D gene ambiguous. This CDR3 contains 12 residues. Trimming shortened V by 6 bases and J by 2 bases, and 9 bases separated the two germline ends. In germline, CDR1 is DFQATT, CDR2 SNEGSKA (reference sequence). As DNA, the CDR3 is TGCAGTGCGCTAGAGGCCACAGATACGCAGTATTTT. It yields the protein CSALEATDTQYF.

This clonotype was observed a handful of times. This may be a read error, as it is one base from a much larger clone. This chain connects TRBV20-1 to TRBJ2-7, with 13 positions matching TRBD2. V gave up 5 bases and J gave up 7 bases; unmatched junction bases: 5. This CDR3 has 13 residues. CDR1 is DFQATT and CDR2 is SNEGSKA in the germline V gene (reference sequence). The CDR3 region has the DNA TGCAGTGCTCAACTAGCGGGGGGGTATGAGCAGTACTTC. It translates to CSAQLAGGYEQYF.

To note about this clonotype: This sequence may be a read error, since a much larger clone differs from it by one base. This chain links TRBV9 with TRBJ2-7; D is unclear. The CDR3 is made up of 14 amino acids. Between the trimmed V and J ends, which lost 3 bases and 7 bases, there was a span of 17 bases. From germline, CDR1 is SGDLS and CDR2 YYNGEE. The CDR3 sequence: CASSEVQLYNEQYF. The CDR3 region has the DNA TGTGCCAGCAGCGAGGTTCAGCTCTACAATGAGCAGTACTTC.

The chain uses TRBV9 and TRBJ1-1, with a tentative D call TRBD1 (5 bases). The V end lost 1 base, the J end lost 6 bases, and 13 bases lay between the germline ends. The CDR3 runs 14 residues. Germline values: CDR1 SGDLS, CDR2 YYNGEE. CDR3 nucleotides: TGTGCCAGCAGCGTATCCGGGGGGATCGCTGAAGCTTTCTTT. Protein: CASSVSGGIAEAFF.

The J gene is TRBJ1-2, the V gene TRBV25-1, with 9 bases matching TRBD1. The CDR3 length is 13 residues. The ends lost 4 bases at V and 6 bases at J; junction bases unmatched: 3. Germline loops: CDR1 MGHDK, CDR2 SYGVNS. The CDR3 DNA sequence: TGTGCCAGCAGTGTAGGACAGGGGCATGGCTACACCTTC. Translation gives CASSVGQGHGYTF.

Ten or more counts support this clonotype. The chain is built from TRBV27 and TRBJ2-1; D not certain. Trimming shortened V by 6 bases and J by 6 bases, and 12 bases separated the two germline ends. CDR1 is MNHEY, CDR2 SMNVEV, per germline (reference sequence). The CDR3 extends over 13 amino acids. CDR3: CASRGSQLNEQFF. CDR3 DNA: TGTGCCAGCAGGGGCAGTCAACTCAATGAGCAGTTCTTC.

This clonotype was recorded only once. CDR3 sequence reads: CASSFRRSYEQYF. Here the CDR3 DNA reads TGTGCCAGCAGTTTCCGCCGCTCCTACGAGCAGTACTTC. V and J are TRBV6-5 and TRBJ2-7; D gene unclear. V was shortened by 4 bases and J by 0 bases, with 7 bases between the two germline ends. The germline gives CDR1 MNHEY, CDR2 SVGAGI. The CDR3 is 13 amino acids.

Turning to this clonotype: This sequence may be a read error, since a much larger clone differs from it by one base. The chain uses TRBV20-1 and TRBJ2-5, with a weak D call TRBD2 (5 bases). The germline V gene encodes CDR1 DFQATT and CDR2 SNEGSKA (reference sequence). V lost 0 bases and J lost 4, with 15 bases in between. The CDR3 extends over 15 amino acids. The CDR3 DNA is TGCAGTGCTAGAGAGGATCCGGGGATACGAGAGACCCAGTACTTC. Translating it yields CSAREDPGIRETQYF.

As to this clonotype: This clone may be a read error of a much larger clone one base away. The chain uses TRBV5-1 and TRBJ2-3; TRBD2 agrees at 9 bases. The germline CDR1 and CDR2 sequences are SGHRS and YFSETQ. The CDR3 totals 17 residues. The CDR3 region has the DNA TGCGCCGGCAGCTTGCCGAGACTAGCGGCGGCCACAGATACGCAGTATTTT. This translates into CAGSLPRLAAATDTQYF.

The gene calls are TRBV6-5 and TRBJ1-1; D not resolved. Trimming took off 5 bases at V and 0 bases at J, with 19 bases between the two ends. The CDR3 is 17 amino acids. Germline loops: CDR1 MNHEY, CDR2 SVGAGI. Here the CDR3 reads CASSHRPTGNLNTEAFF. The CDR3 nucleotides are TGTGCCAGCAGTCACCGGCCGACGGGAAACTTGAACACTGAAGCTTTCTTT.